This paragraph reports one T cell receptor beta chain. Its antigen is not known. The unique tags termed UMIs, each holding a 6-nucleotide sample barcode, were added by means of template switching. TCRdb reworked the 5' RACE reads into one entry per CDR3 protein, no DNA. This listing includes more than 110,000 distinct CDR3 sequences. CDR3 length: 15 amino acids. These data come from a study of monozygotic twins with inflammatory bowel disease. General study findings and limits: IBD patients shared fewer clonotypes with other individuals than healthy twins, especially patients with disease activity signs. Against healthy co-twins, IBD patients had lower TCRbeta diversity (measured by inverse Simpson). The data gave no support to a single strong IBD-associated signal or clonotype.

The chain couples TRBV12-3 or TRBV12-4 to TRBJ1-5; the TCRdb call, TRBD1, lacks DNA for checking. This clonotype originated in a human donor with ulcerative colitis or Crohn's disease, or a healthy co-twin of an affected twin (not recorded which). The sequencing input was blood. CDR3 protein: CASGFSGQGAQAQHF.